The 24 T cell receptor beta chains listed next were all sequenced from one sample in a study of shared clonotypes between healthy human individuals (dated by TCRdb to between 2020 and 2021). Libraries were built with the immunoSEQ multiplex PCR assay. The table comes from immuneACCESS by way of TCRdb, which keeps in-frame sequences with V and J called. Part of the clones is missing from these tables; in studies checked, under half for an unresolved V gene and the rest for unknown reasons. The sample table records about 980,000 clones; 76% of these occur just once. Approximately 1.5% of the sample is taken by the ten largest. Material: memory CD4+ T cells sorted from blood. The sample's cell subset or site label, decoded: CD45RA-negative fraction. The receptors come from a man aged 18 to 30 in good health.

The CDR3 DNA follows: TGCAGCGTTGAAGTCGCGCGGGGCGAGCAGTACTTC. This codes for CSVEVARGEQYF. The chain joins TRBV29-1 to TRBJ2-7; D perhaps matches TRBD2 (6 bases). Germline V gene data show CDR1 as SQVTM and CDR2 as ANQGSEA. With 1 base removed from V and 6 bases from J, the gap between germline ends came to 10 bases. The CDR3 totals 12 residues.

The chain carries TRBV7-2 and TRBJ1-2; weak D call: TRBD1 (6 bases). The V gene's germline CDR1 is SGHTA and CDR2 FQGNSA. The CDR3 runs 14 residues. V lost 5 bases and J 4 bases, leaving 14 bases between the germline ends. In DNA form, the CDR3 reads TGTGCCAGCAGCACCCCGACAGGTTCCTATGGCTACACCTTC. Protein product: CASSTPTGSYGYTF. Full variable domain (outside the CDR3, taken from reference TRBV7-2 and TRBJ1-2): GAGVSQSPSNKVTEKGKDVELRCDPISGHTALYWYRQSLGQGLEFLIYFQGNSAPDKSGLPSDRFSAERTGGSVSTLTIQRTQQEDSAVYLCASSTPTGSYGYTFGSGTRLTVV.

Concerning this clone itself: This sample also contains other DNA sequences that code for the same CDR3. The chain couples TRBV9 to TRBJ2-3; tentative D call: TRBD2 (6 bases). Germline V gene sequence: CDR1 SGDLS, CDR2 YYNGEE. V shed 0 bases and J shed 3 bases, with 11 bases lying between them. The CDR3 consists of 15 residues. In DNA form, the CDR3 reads TGTGCCAGCAGCGTAGGAGGGAGGCGGACAGATACGCAGTATTTT. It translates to CASSVGGRRTDTQYF.

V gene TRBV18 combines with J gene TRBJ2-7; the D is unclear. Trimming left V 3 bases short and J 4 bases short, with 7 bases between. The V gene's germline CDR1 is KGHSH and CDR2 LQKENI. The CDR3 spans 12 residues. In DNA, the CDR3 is TGTGCCAGCTCACCGGACGGTTACGAGCAGTACTTC. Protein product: CASSPDGYEQYF.

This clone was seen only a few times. In nucleotides, the CDR3 is TGCGCCAGCAACGGCGCCGCGGGAGTGGAGACCCAGTACTTC. Protein: CASNGAAGVETQYF. The chain recombines TRBV5-1 with TRBJ2-5, with 7 bases matching TRBD2. Germline-derived CDR1 and CDR2 are SGHRS and YFSETQ. There are 14 residues in the CDR3. J was trimmed by 5 bases and V by 6 bases; bases with no gene match: 10.

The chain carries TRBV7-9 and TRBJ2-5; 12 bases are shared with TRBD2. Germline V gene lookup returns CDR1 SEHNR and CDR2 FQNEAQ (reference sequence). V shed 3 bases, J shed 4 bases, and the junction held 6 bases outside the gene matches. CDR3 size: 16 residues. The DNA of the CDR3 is TGTGCCAGCAGCTTCACTAGCGGGAGGAGCAGAGAGACCCAGTACTTC. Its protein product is CASSFTSGRSRETQYF.

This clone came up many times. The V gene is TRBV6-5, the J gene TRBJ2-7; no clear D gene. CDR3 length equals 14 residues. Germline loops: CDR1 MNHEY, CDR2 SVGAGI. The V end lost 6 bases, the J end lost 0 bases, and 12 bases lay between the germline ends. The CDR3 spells CASSRGPSSYEQYF. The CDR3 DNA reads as TGTGCCAGCAGCCGAGGACCCAGCTCCTACGAGCAGTACTTC.

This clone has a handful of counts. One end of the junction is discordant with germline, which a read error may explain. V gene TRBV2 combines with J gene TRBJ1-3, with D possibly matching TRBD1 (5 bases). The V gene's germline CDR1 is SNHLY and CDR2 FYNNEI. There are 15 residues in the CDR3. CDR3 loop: CASREAGRTGNTIYF. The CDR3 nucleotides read TGTGCCAGCAGGGAAGCAGGGAGAACTGGAAACACCATATATTTT.

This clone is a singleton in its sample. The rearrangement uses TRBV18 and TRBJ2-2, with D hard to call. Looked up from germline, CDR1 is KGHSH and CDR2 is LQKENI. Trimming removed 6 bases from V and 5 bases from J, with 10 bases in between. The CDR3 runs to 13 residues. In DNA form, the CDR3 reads TGTGCCAGCTCGCACCCCGGAACCGGGGAGCTGTTTTTT. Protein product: CASSHPGTGELFF.

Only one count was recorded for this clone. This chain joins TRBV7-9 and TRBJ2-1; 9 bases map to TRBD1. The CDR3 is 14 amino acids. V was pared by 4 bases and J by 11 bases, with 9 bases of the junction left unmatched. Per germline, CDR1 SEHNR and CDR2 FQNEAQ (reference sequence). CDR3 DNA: TGTGCCAGCAGCTCAACCGGGACAGGGCATCAGCAGTTCTTC. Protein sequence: CASSSTGTGHQQFF.

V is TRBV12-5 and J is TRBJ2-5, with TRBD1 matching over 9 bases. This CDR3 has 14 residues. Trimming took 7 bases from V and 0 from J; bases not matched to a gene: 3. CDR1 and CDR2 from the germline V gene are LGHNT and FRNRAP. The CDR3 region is CASVQGAHQETQYF. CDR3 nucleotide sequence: TGTGCTAGTGTACAGGGGGCCCACCAAGAGACCCAGTACTTC.

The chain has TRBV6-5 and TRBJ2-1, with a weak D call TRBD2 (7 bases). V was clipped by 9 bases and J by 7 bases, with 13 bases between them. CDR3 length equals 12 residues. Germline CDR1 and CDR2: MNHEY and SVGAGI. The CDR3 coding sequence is TGTGCCAGTGAGGGGGGGGCGAATGAGCAGTTCTTC. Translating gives CASEGGANEQFF.

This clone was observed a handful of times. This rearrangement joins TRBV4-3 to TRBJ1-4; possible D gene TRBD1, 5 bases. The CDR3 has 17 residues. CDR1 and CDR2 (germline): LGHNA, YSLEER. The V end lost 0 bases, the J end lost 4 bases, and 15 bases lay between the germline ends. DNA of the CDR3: TGCGCCAGCAGCCAAGATCTCGGGGGTACTAATAATGAAAAACTGTTTTTT. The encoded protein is CASSQDLGGTNNEKLFF.

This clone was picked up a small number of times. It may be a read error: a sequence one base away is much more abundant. The CDR3 DNA is TGTGCCAGCAGCGGGGGGGCGAACACTGAAGCTTTCTTT. As protein: CASSGGANTEAFF. The rearrangement uses TRBV28 and TRBJ1-1; weak D call: TRBD1 (6 bases). The V end lost 6 bases, the J end lost 1 base, and 9 bases lay between the germline ends. The CDR3 spans 13 residues. The germline CDR1 and CDR2 sequences are MDHEN and SYDVKM.

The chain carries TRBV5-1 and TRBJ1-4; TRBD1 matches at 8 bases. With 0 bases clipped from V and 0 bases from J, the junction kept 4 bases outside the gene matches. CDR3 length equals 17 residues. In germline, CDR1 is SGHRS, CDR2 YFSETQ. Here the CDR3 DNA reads TGCGCCAGCAGCTTGGCTCCAGGGGGCGCAACTAATGAAAAACTGTTTTTT. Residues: CASSLAPGGATNEKLFF.

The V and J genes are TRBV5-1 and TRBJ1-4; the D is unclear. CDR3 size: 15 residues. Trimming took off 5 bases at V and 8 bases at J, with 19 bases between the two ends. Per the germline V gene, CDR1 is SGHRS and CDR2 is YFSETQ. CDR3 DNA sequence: TGCGCCAGCAGTCTCTCCGGGCCCCCCTCGGAAAAACTGTTTTTT. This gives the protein CASSLSGPPSEKLFF.

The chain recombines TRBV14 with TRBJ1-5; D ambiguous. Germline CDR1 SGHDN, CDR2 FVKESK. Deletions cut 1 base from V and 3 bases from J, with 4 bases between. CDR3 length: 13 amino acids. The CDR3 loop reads CASSQVPNQPQHF. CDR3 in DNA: TGTGCCAGCAGCCAAGTCCCCAATCAGCCCCAGCATTTT.

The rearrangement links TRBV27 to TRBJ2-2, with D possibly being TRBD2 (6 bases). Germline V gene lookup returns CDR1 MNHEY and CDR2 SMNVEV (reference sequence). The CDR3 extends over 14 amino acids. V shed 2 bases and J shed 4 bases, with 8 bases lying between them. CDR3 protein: CASSLGGVTGELFF. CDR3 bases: TGTGCCAGCAGTTTAGGAGGGGTCACCGGGGAGCTGTTTTTT.

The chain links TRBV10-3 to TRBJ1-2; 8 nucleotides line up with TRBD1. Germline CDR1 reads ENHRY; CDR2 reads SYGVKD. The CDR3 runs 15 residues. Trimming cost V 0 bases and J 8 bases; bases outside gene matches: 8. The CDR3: CAISESGQAIGGYTF. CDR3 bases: TGTGCCATCAGTGAGTCGGGACAGGCTATCGGAGGCTACACCTTC.

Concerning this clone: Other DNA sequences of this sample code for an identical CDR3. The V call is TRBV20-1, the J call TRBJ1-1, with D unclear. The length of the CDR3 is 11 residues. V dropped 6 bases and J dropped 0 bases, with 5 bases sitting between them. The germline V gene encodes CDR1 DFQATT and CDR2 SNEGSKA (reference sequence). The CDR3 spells CSASLNTEAFF. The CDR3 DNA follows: TGCAGTGCGTCCCTGAACACTGAAGCTTTCTTT.

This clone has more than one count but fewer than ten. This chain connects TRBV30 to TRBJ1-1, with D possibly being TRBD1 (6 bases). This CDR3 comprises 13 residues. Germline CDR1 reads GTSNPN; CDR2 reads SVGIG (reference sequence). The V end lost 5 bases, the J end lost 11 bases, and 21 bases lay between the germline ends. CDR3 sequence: CAWATGFGRSAFF. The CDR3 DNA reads TGTGCCTGGGCAACAGGGTTTGGCCGAAGCGCTTTCTTT. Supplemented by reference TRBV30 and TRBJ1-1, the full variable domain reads SQTIHQWPATLVQPVGSPLSLECTVEGTSNPNLYWYRQAAGRGLQLLFYSVGIGQISSEVPQNLSASRPQDRQFILSSKKLLLSDSGFYLCAWATGFGRSAFFGQGTRLTVV.

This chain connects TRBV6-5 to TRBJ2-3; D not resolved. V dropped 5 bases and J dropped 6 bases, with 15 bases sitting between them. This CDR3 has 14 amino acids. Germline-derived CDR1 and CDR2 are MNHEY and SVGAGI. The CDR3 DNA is TGTGCCAGCAGTCCCGACCCTCACACTGATACGCAGTATTTT. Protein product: CASSPDPHTDTQYF.

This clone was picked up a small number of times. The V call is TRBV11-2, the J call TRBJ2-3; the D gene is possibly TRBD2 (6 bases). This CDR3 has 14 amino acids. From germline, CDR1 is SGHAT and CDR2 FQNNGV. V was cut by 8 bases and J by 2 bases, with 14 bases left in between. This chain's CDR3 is CASGVGGNTDTQYF. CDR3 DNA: TGTGCCAGCGGAGTCGGGGGAAACACAGATACGCAGTATTTT.

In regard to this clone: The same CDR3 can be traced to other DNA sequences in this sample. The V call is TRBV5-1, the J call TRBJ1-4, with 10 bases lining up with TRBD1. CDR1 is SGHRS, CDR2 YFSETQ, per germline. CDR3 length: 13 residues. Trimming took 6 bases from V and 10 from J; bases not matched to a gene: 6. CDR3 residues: CASTRDRGGKLFF. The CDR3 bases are TGCGCCAGCACCCGGGACAGGGGCGGAAAACTGTTTTTT. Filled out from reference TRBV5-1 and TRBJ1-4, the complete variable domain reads KAGVTQTPRYLIKTRGQQVTLSCSPISGHRSVSWYQQTPGQGLQFLFEYFSETQRNKGNFPGRFSGRQFSNSRSEMNVSTLELGDSALYLCASTRDRGGKLFFGSGTQLSVL.